This T cell receptor beta chain comes out of a study of blood T cell repertoires in COVID-19. Trimming removed 4 bases from V and 3 bases from J; junction bases left unmatched: 2. This CDR3 has 13 residues. Germline V gene data show CDR1 as KGHSH and CDR2 as LQKENI. Clones were sequenced by immunoSEQ multiplex PCR, and TCRdb holds only the in-frame ones, with some missing. The table records 120,000 to 150,000 clones, 79% of them present only once. Sequencing was performed on peripheral blood. The origin of this receptor is a man between 60 and 70 years old with acute or convalescent COVID-19. The chain links TRBV18 to TRBJ1-1; 7 bases fit TRBD1. Here the CDR3 reads CASSLQGDTEAFF. DNA for the CDR3: TGTGCCAGCTCACTTCAGGGGGACACTGAAGCTTTCTTT.